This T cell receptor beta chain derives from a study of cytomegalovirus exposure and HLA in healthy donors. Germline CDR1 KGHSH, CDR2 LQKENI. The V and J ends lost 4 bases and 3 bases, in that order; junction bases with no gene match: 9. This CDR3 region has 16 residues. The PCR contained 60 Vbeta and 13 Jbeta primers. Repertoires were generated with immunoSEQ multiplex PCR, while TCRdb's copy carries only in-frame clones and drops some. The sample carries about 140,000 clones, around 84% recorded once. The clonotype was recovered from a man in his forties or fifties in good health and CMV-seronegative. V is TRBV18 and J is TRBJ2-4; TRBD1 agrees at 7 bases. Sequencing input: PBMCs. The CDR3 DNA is TGTGCCAGCTCACTTCGACAGGGTTCAAACAAAAACATTCAGTACTTC. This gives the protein CASSLRQGSNKNIQYF.